The rows below give T cell receptor beta chains drawn from one sample of a study of T-cell reconstitution after alpha-beta-depleted transplantation in children. MiXCR, run by TCRdb on the PCR reads, gives a single entry per CDR3 protein. The sample comprises approximately 230,000 distinct CDR3 sequences, 20% to 30% of which are singletons, and about 4.8% rests with the top ten. Sample: PBMCs, mostly from graft donor cells, taken 360 days after TCRalphabeta/CD19-depleted stem cell transplant. The receptor source for this set is a female patient between 2 and 15 years old who had a stem cell transplant for congenital amegakaryocytic thrombocytopenia, so the T cells may come from the graft donor. Both conserved end residues are part of each CDR3. The D gene is left open where the match is weak. Only some rows state a clone size, as once, few, many or a class for expanded clones.

d_gene,v_gene,abundance,j_gene,CDR3aa,CDR3nt
TRBD1,TRBV15,few,TRBJ2-7,CATSRDPGTGSYEQYF,TGTGCCACCAGCAGAGATCCGGGGACAGGATCCTACGAGCAGTACTTC
-,TRBV6-2/TRBV6-3,few,TRBJ2-1,CASTMGELAQYNEQFF,TGTGCCAGCACGATGGGAGAACTAGCACAATACAATGAGCAGTTCTTC
TRBD2,TRBV3-1,-,TRBJ2-7,CASSQVRLAGEQYF,TGTGCCAGCAGCCAAGTGCGCCTAGCGGGCGAGCAGTACTTC
TRBD1,TRBV20-1,-,TRBJ1-5,CSACDRANQPQHF,TGCAGTGCCTGCGACAGGGCCAATCAGCCCCAGCATTTT
TRBD1,TRBV11-2,-,TRBJ2-2,CASSLLQGTAGELFF,TGTGCCAGCAGTTTACTACAGGGGACGGCCGGGGAGCTGTTTTTT
-,TRBV20-1,-,TRBJ1-1,CSATDRPEAFF,TGCAGTGCTACCGACAGACCTGAAGCTTTCTTT
TRBD1,TRBV5-1,few,TRBJ2-1,CASTKDRRSSYNEQFF,TGCGCCAGCACTAAGGACAGGCGGAGCTCCTACAATGAGCAGTTCTTC
-,TRBV29-1,many,TRBJ2-5,CSVDTLMETQYF,TGCAGCGTTGATACTTTAATGGAGACCCAGTACTTC
-,TRBV29-1,-,TRBJ1-1,CSVLGATEAFF,TGCAGCGTATTGGGAGCCACTGAAGCTTTCTTT
-,TRBV20-1,few,TRBJ2-1,CSANDFSEQFF,TGCAGTGCTAATGACTTCAGTGAGCAGTTCTTC
-,TRBV27,-,TRBJ2-7,CASSPTRTEPVYEQYF,TGTGCCAGCAGCCCAACCAGGACAGAACCCGTCTACGAGCAGTACTTC
-,TRBV4-3,few,TRBJ1-2,CASSQEGIYGYTF,TGCGCCAGCAGCCAAGAGGGGATCTATGGCTACACCTTC
-,TRBV27,-,TRBJ2-3,CASTPTAGTDTQYF,TGTGCCAGCACCCCTACGGCGGGCACAGATACGCAGTATTTT
-,TRBV20-1,-,TRBJ1-6,CSARTTGRNSPLHF,TGCAGTGCTAGGACGACAGGTCGTAATTCACCCCTCCACTTT
TRBD2,TRBV5-1,-,TRBJ2-7,CASSLGLAGALAYEQYF,TGCGCCAGCAGCTTGGGACTAGCGGGAGCGCTTGCCTACGAGCAGTACTTC
TRBD2,TRBV12-3/TRBV12-4,few,TRBJ2-7,CASSRRTSGSEQYF,TGTGCCAGCAGTCGACGGACTAGCGGGAGTGAGCAGTACTTC
TRBD2,TRBV20-1,few,TRBJ2-3,CSASPTSGSEDTQYF,TGCAGTGCTAGCCCCACTAGCGGGAGTGAAGATACGCAGTATTTT
-,TRBV6-1,many,TRBJ2-1,CASSIRSFQTNEQFF,TGTGCCAGCAGCATTAGGTCTTTTCAGACCAATGAGCAGTTCTTC
-,TRBV12-3/TRBV12-4,-,TRBJ1-1,CASSRTPAEAFF,TGTGCCAGCAGCAGGACGCCCGCGGAAGCTTTCTTT
-,TRBV4-1,few,TRBJ1-5,CASSPFEGQPQHF,TGCGCCAGCAGCCCCTTCGAGGGTCAGCCCCAGCATTTT